This T cell receptor beta chain was sequenced during a study of identical twins. Study-wide results and caveats: Less excess twin sharing appeared in beta out-of-frame sequences. The study found that models underestimated out-of-frame TCR alpha sharing in monozygotic twins. Researchers reported excess low generation probability among twin-shared out-of-frame alpha sequences.

Germline assignment: CDR1 MNHNS and CDR2 SASEGT. Trimming took 5 bases from V and 3 from J; bases not matched to a gene: 4. This CDR3 is 13 amino acids long. Using its own MiXCR run on the 5' RACE reads, TCRdb lists one record per CDR3 protein. The top ten hold 3.5% to 4% of the sample, which has nearly 250,000 distinct CDR3 sequences, around 7% seen once. Details on this clonotype: The target antigen is unknown.

The same sample was also used in a study of yellow fever vaccine responses in identical twins.

This TCR came from a woman aged 18-35 years in good health. The chain employs TRBV6-1 and TRBJ2-7; 7 bases agree with TRBD2. The source material was memory (CD45RO+) T cells sorted from blood. CDR3 nucleotide sequence: TGTGCCAGCAGTCCCGGGGGGTACTACGAGCAGTACTTC. It yields the protein CASSPGGYYEQYF.